This T cell receptor beta chain was captured by sequencing in a study of PD-L1 blockade in urothelial cancer. Background on the study: Patients had undergone 0 to 3 prior chemotherapy regimens. Timepoints chosen for blood analysis were 3 weeks (second dose) and 6 weeks after treatment start. Blood samples contained a median roughly 150,000 T cells.

This clone was seen a handful of times. Here immunoSEQ multiplex PCR was the method, and the copy in TCRdb shows in-frame clones only, minus some. The repertoire holds over 40,000 clones, roughly 81% seen once, with 2.6% in the top ten. The time point denotes: peripheral blood 6 weeks after treatment start. Each patient contributed between 1 and 8 total time points of blood mononuclear cells, pretreatment and during treatment. Trimming removed 3 bases at V and 3 bases at J, with 15 bases between. Germline loops: CDR1 LNHNV, CDR2 YYDKDF (reference sequence). This CDR3 contains 15 residues. The chain links TRBV15 to TRBJ2-7, with D possibly TRBD1 on 6 matching bases. This TCR was sampled from a man in his 70s with urothelial cancer. This specimen was PBMCs, taken around atezolizumab (anti-PD-L1) treatment. The CDR3 is CATSSIWGPNYEQYF. The CDR3 region has the DNA TGTGCCACCAGCAGTATCTGGGGGCCCAACTACGAGCAGTACTTC. The entire variable domain, with the rest obtained from reference TRBV15 and TRBJ2-7, is as follows: DAMVIQNPRYQVTQFGKPVTLSCSQTLNHNVMYWYQQKSSQAPKLLFHYYDKDFNNEADTPDNFQSRRPNTSFCFLDIRSPGLGDTAMYLCATSSIWGPNYEQYFGPGTRLTVT.